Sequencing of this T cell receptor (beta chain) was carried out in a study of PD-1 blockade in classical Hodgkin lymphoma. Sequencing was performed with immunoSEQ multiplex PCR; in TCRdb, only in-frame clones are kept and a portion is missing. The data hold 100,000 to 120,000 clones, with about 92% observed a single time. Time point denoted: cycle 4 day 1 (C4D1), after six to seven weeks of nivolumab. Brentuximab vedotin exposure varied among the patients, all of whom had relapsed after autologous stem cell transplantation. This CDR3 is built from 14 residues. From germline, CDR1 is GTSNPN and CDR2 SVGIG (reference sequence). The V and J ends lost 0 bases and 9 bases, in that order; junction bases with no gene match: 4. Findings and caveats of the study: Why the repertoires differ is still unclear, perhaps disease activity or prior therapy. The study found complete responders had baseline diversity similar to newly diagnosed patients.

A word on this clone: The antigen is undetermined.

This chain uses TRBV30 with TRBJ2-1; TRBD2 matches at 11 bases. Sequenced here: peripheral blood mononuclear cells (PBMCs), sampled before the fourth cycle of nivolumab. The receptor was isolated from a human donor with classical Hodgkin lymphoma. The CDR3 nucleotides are TGTGCCTGGAGTGTTCTAGCGGGAGGAGCTGAGCAGTTCTTC. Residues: CAWSVLAGGAEQFF.